This T cell receptor beta chain was sequenced during a study of blood T cells in healthy people across ages. Sample-barcoded 5' priming and a J-beta primer mix drove a second PCR of roughly 7 to 11 cycles. Every cDNA molecule carried a tag from a template-switch adaptor bearing 12 random nucleotides. TCRdb fed the 5' RACE reads into MiXCR, producing one record per CDR3 protein. The sample includes fewer than 2 million distinct CDR3 sequences, roughly 43% of them seen just once. The CDR3 is 15 residues long. Germline loops: CDR1 DFQATT, CDR2 SNEGSKA (reference sequence). Trimming pared 0 bases from V and 0 bases from J, leaving 11 bases between.

The sample consisted of blood. The clonotype originates from a human donor in good health. The rearrangement links TRBV20-1 to TRBJ1-1; D is undetermined. The CDR3 DNA sequence: TGCAGTGCTAGAGATCGCCGGAACTTGAACACTGAAGCTTTCTTT. This translates into CSARDRRNLNTEAFF.